These T cell receptor beta chains were read from a single sample in a study of radiotherapy plus CTLA-4 blockade in lung cancer. Clones were read by immunoSEQ multiplex PCR, and TCRdb kept only the in-frame ones, dropping some. Among 110,000 or so clones listed, roughly 74% were seen once. The source material was peripheral blood, sampled from a patient treated with radiotherapy plus ipilimumab. The receptors come from a human donor with non-small cell lung cancer who had a partial response to radiotherapy plus ipilimumab. Each CDR3 is given with its conserved first and last residue. Each record gives: J gene, V gene, D gene, clone size, CDR3 protein, CDR3 DNA. The D gene is left open where the match is weak. Expanded clones are given a class, and other clones once, few, many or no size at all.

>TRBJ2-2|TRBV4-2|TRBD2|.
CASSQEPSGRAWSGELFF
TGTGCCAGCAGCCAAGAACCTAGCGGGAGGGCCTGGAGCGGGGAGCTGTTTTTT
>TRBJ2-7|TRBV4-2|TRBD2|.
CASSQASGLAGYEQYF
TGTGCCAGCAGCCAAGCATCGGGACTAGCGGGATACGAGCAGTACTTC
>TRBJ2-1|TRBV7-2|.|.
CASRRNLGQLGSYNEQFF
TGTGCCAGCAGGCGAAACTTGGGCCAGCTTGGCTCCTACAATGAGCAGTTCTTC
>TRBJ1-5|TRBV19|.|many
CASSIAQTSNQPQHF
TGTGCCAGTAGTATAGCACAGACTAGCAATCAGCCCCAGCATTTT
>TRBJ2-3|TRBV27|TRBD2|.
CASSFGGRARDTQYF
TGTGCCAGCAGTTTTGGAGGGAGGGCCAGAGATACGCAGTATTTT
>TRBJ2-5|TRBV27|.|.
CASRGRQDSQETQYF
TGTGCCAGCAGGGGGCGACAGGATTCCCAAGAGACCCAGTACTTC
>TRBJ2-5|TRBV11-2|TRBD2|.
CASSFQAGTSVYQETQYF
TGTGCCAGCAGCTTTCAAGCCGGGACTAGCGTATACCAAGAGACCCAGTACTTC
>TRBJ1-1|TRBV6-1|.|.
CASSDWQRNTEAFF
TGTGCCAGCAGTGACTGGCAAAGGAACACTGAAGCTTTCTTT
>TRBJ1-4|TRBV4-2|TRBD1|.
CASSRGTGEGGEKLFF
TGTGCCAGCAGCCGCGGGACAGGGGAGGGTGGTGAAAAACTGTTTTTT
>TRBJ1-5|TRBV15|.|.
CATSNHRGPQHF
TGTGCCACCAGCAACCACCGGGGGCCCCAGCATTTT
>TRBJ2-1|TRBV28|.|.
CASSFGQGLPYNEQFF
TGTGCCAGCAGTTTCGGGCAGGGTCTACCTTACAATGAGCAGTTCTTC
>TRBJ1-2|TRBV19|.|.
CASSTTGQSYGYTF
TGTGCCAGTAGCACTACGGGACAAAGCTATGGCTACACCTTC
>TRBJ2-5|TRBV2|.|few
CASRAQLQETQYF
TGTGCCAGCAGGGCTCAACTACAAGAGACCCAGTACTTC
>TRBJ2-3|TRBV15|.|few
CATSRDKGLSTDTQYF
TGTGCCACCAGCAGAGATAAGGGGCTAAGCACAGATACGCAGTATTTT
>TRBJ2-7|TRBV21-1|.|.
CASSRTGTGGIYSYEQYF
TGTGCCAGCAGCCGAACCGGGACAGGGGGCATTTACTCCTACGAGCAGTACTTC
>TRBJ1-5|TRBV4-2|.|few
CASSQESNSWNQPQHF
TGTGCCAGCAGCCAAGAAAGTAACAGTTGGAATCAGCCCCAGCATTTT
>TRBJ1-5|TRBV4-1|TRBD1|.
CASSWDRGNQPQHF
TGCGCCAGCAGCTGGGACAGGGGGAATCAGCCCCAGCATTTT
>TRBJ1-1|TRBV7-2|TRBD1|.
CASSSWTGGRRTEAFF
TGTGCCAGCAGCTCCTGGACAGGGGGCCGAAGGACTGAAGCTTTCTTT
>TRBJ1-2|TRBV7-9|.|.
CASSLDLDYGYTF
TGTGCCAGCAGCTTAGACCTAGACTATGGCTACACCTTC
>TRBJ2-7|TRBV28|.|.
CASTDGRAYEQYF
TGTGCCAGCACAGATGGCCGTGCCTACGAGCAGTACTTC
>TRBJ1-6|TRBV5-1|.|.
CASSLERQTRNSPLHF
TGCGCCAGCAGCTTGGAACGGCAGACACGTAATTCACCCCTCCACTTT
>TRBJ2-2|TRBV7-9|TRBD2|.
CASSDTGTSGELFF
TGCGCCAGCAGCGACACCGGGACTAGCGGGGAGCTGTTTTTT
>TRBJ1-2|TRBV5-6|TRBD1|.
CASSWDRGNYGYTF
TGTGCCAGCAGCTGGGACAGGGGTAACTATGGCTACACCTTC
>TRBJ1-4|TRBV6-5|.|.
CASNMIGVNEKLFF
TGTGCCAGCAACATGATCGGGGTGAATGAAAAACTGTTTTTT
>TRBJ2-5|TRBV4-1|.|.
CASSQAVGARETQYF
TGCGCCAGCAGCCAAGCGGTGGGAGCCCGGGAGACCCAGTACTTC
>TRBJ2-5|TRBV5-1|TRBD2|.
CASSHGTSGSLETQYF
TGCGCCAGCAGCCATGGGACTAGCGGGAGTTTAGAGACCCAGTACTTC
>TRBJ1-1|TRBV5-1|.|.
CASSYNLRNTEAFF
TGCGCCAGCAGCTATAACCTGAGGAACACTGAAGCTTTCTTT
>TRBJ2-7|TRBV28|.|.
CASSFEREQYF
TGTGCCAGCAGTTTCGAGAGGGAGCAGTACTTC
>TRBJ2-1|TRBV28|.|.
CASRRPQGKSDNEQFF
TGTGCCAGCAGAAGGCCTCAGGGGAAAAGTGACAATGAGCAGTTCTTC
>TRBJ1-3|TRBV9|.|.
CASGGQHSGNTIYF
TGTGCCAGTGGGGGCCAGCACTCTGGAAACACCATATATTTT
>TRBJ2-7|TRBV10-3|.|.
CAISGRGNYEQYF
TGTGCCATCAGTGGGAGGGGTAACTACGAGCAGTACTTC
>TRBJ1-2|TRBV7-2|TRBD1|.
CASNNDRGVYTF
TGTGCCAGCAACAACGACAGGGGGGTCTACACCTTC
>TRBJ2-3|TRBV28|TRBD2|.
CASSTTSGNGADTQYF
TGTGCCAGCAGTACTACTAGCGGGAATGGGGCAGATACGCAGTATTTT
>TRBJ2-2|TRBV7-7|.|.
CASSPRTVTGELFF
TGTGCTAGCAGCCCCCGAACAGTCACCGGGGAGCTGTTTTTT
>TRBJ1-1|TRBV15|.|.
CASQDTWGTEAFF
TGTGCCAGCCAGGACACGTGGGGCACTGAAGCTTTCTTT
>TRBJ2-1|TRBV6-5|TRBD1|.
CASRTDRGHINEQFF
TGTGCCAGCAGAACCGACAGGGGGCATATCAATGAGCAGTTCTTC
>TRBJ2-1|TRBV5-1|TRBD2|.
CASSSTSGSSYNEQFF
TGCGCCAGCAGCTCGACTAGCGGCAGCTCCTACAATGAGCAGTTCTTC
>TRBJ2-7|TRBV7-8|.|.
CASSPNWAGFNEQYF
TGTGCCAGCAGCCCAAATTGGGCAGGGTTCAACGAGCAGTACTTC
>TRBJ1-6|TRBV2|TRBD1|.
CASAQGQSSYNSPLHF
TGTGCCAGCGCACAGGGGCAAAGCTCCTATAATTCACCCCTCCACTTT
>TRBJ1-5|TRBV28|.|.
CASSSSGGGQPQHF
TGTGCCAGCAGTTCGTCGGGGGGCGGTCAGCCCCAGCATTTT
>TRBJ2-1|TRBV19|.|.
CASYPRGEQFF
TGTGCCAGTTATCCTAGGGGTGAGCAGTTCTTC
>TRBJ1-1|TRBV27|TRBD1|.
CASRLGQGGYTEAFF
TGTGCCAGCAGGCTTGGACAGGGTGGTTATACTGAAGCTTTCTTT
>TRBJ2-1|TRBV7-9|TRBD2|.
CASSLGPRLAGGNEQFF
TGTGCCAGCAGCTTAGGCCCGCGACTAGCGGGAGGGAATGAGCAGTTCTTC
>TRBJ2-1|TRBV9|TRBD1|once
CASSSGQANYNEQFF
TGTGCCAGCAGCTCGGGACAGGCGAACTACAATGAGCAGTTCTTC
>TRBJ1-1|TRBV2|.|.
CASSPGAVTEAFF
TGTGCCAGCAGTCCAGGGGCGGTCACTGAAGCTTTCTTT
>TRBJ1-1|TRBV5-1|.|.
CASSQEVEGTEAFF
TGCGCCAGCAGCCAGGAGGTGGAAGGCACTGAAGCTTTCTTT